Following are 21 T cell receptor beta chains from one sample sequenced in a study of technical replicates of blood from a handful of donors. The assay was immunoSEQ multiplex PCR, and TCRdb's table has in-frame clones only and misses some. This table holds about 74,000 clones, 95% found once. Material: T cells isolated from PBMCs. The receptors originated from a human donor in good health.

This chain joins TRBV4-2 and TRBJ2-5, with 8 bases matching TRBD2. With 3 bases clipped from V and 5 bases from J, the junction kept 14 bases outside the gene matches. CDR1 and CDR2 (germline): LGHNA, YNFKEQ. The CDR3 covers 17 residues. CDR3 in DNA: TGTGCCAGCAGCCAGTTGATTAGCGGGACATTGACGGAGACCCAGTACTTC. Encoded protein: CASSQLISGTLTETQYF.

The chain recombines TRBV9 with TRBJ2-3, with D hard to call. Germline V gene lookup returns CDR1 SGDLS and CDR2 YYNGEE. V lost 8 bases and J 6 bases, leaving 10 bases between the germline ends. The CDR3 extends over 11 amino acids. Written as DNA, the CDR3 is TGTGCCAGTGGTCCTAGGGATACGCAGTATTTT. Its translation is CASGPRDTQYF.

This clone appeared a single time. The rearrangement uses TRBV5-1 and TRBJ2-1; D is perhaps TRBD2 (5 bases). In germline, CDR1 is SGHRS, CDR2 YFSETQ. This CDR3 contains 16 residues. V lost 1 base to trimming and J lost 2 bases, with 13 bases between them. The CDR3 here is CASSLTSGVTYNEQFF. CDR3 bases: TGCGCCAGCAGCTTGACGAGCGGAGTCACCTACAATGAGCAGTTCTTC. The whole variable domain, filled in from reference TRBV5-1 and TRBJ2-1, reads KAGVTQTPRYLIKTRGQQVTLSCSPISGHRSVSWYQQTPGQGLQFLFEYFSETQRNKGNFPGRFSGRQFSNSRSEMNVSTLELGDSALYLCASSLTSGVTYNEQFFGPGTRLTVL.

The V and J genes are TRBV27 and TRBJ2-3; a possible D gene is TRBD1 (6 bases). CDR3 length: 16 amino acids. Germline values: CDR1 MNHEY, CDR2 SMNVEV (reference sequence). V gave up 6 bases and J gave up 0 bases, with 16 bases separating them. Here the CDR3 reads CASSQNRDTSTDTQYF. The CDR3, as DNA: TGTGCCAGCAGCCAAAACCGGGACACTAGCACAGATACGCAGTATTTT.

The V and J genes are TRBV4-1 and TRBJ1-4; the D is unclear. Germline CDR1 MGHRA, CDR2 YSYEKL. The CDR3 has 13 residues. Trimming shortened V by 4 bases and J by 8 bases, and 11 bases separated the two germline ends. In nucleotides, the CDR3 is TGCGCCAGCAGCCGTACGGAGGGAGAAAAACTGTTTTTT. Its protein is CASSRTEGEKLFF.

This chain joins TRBV7-6 and TRBJ1-6, with 8 bases aligning to TRBD1. Germline V gives CDR1 SGHVS, CDR2 FNYEAQ. V trimming: 0 bases; J trimming: 1 base; junction bases outside the gene matches: 2. The length of the CDR3 is 17 residues. DNA for the CDR3: TGTGCCAGCAGCTTAGCGACAGGGGTATCCTATAATTCACCCCTCCACTTT. Its protein product is CASSLATGVSYNSPLHF.

The chain joins TRBV28 to TRBJ2-7; weak D call: TRBD2 (5 bases). Between the trimmed V and J ends, which lost 7 bases and 5 bases, there was a span of 21 bases. Looked up from germline, CDR1 is MDHEN and CDR2 is SYDVKM. The CDR3 length is 15 residues. The CDR3 coding sequence is TGTGCCAGCACCATTGACCCGGGAACCTTAAACGAGCAGTACTTC. Translating it yields CASTIDPGTLNEQYF. Together with reference TRBV28 and TRBJ2-7, the CDR3 gives the full variable domain: DVKVTQSSRYLVKRTGEKVFLECVQDMDHENMFWYRQDPGLGLRLIYFSYDVKMKEKGDIPEGYSVSREKKERFSLILESASTNQTSMYLCASTIDPGTLNEQYFGPGTRLTVT.

The chain employs TRBV15 and TRBJ1-5, with 8 bases identical to TRBD1. Germline CDR1 is LNHNV and CDR2 is YYDKDF (reference sequence). This CDR3 spans 17 amino acids. V trimming: 0 bases; J trimming: 9 bases; junction bases outside the gene matches: 13. The CDR3 region is CATSRDIGGDRLRPQHF. CDR3 nucleotide sequence: TGTGCCACCAGCAGAGATATAGGGGGGGACAGGTTGCGGCCCCAGCATTTT.

The rearrangement uses TRBV13 and TRBJ2-2; possible D gene TRBD1, 5 bases. The V gene lost 7 bases and the J gene lost 2 bases, with 11 bases spanning the gap. From germline, CDR1 is PRHDT and CDR2 FYEKMQ (reference sequence). This CDR3 region has 14 residues. The CDR3 reads CASIVQGNTGELFF. CDR3 sequence (DNA): TGTGCCAGCATCGTGCAGGGCAACACCGGGGAGCTGTTTTTT. Full variable domain (rest looked up from reference TRBV13 and TRBJ2-2): AAGVIQSPRHLIKEKRETATLKCYPIPRHDTVYWYQQGPGQDPQFLISFYEKMQSDKGSIPDRFSAQQFSDYHSELNMSSLELGDSALYFCASIVQGNTGELFFGEGSRLTVL.

This chain links TRBV27 with TRBJ1-2; 7 nucleotides align to TRBD1. The CDR3 extends over 14 amino acids. CDR1 MNHEY and CDR2 SMNVEV come from the germline V gene (reference sequence). With 5 bases clipped from V and 4 bases from J, the junction kept 7 bases outside the gene matches. The CDR3 DNA reads as TGTGCCAGCAGTCGGACAGGCCTATTCTATGGCTACACCTTC. Amino acids: CASSRTGLFYGYTF.

The chain uses TRBV18 and TRBJ2-2, with D tentatively TRBD2 (5 bases). Germline V gene sequence: CDR1 KGHSH, CDR2 LQKENI. With 3 bases removed from V and 6 bases from J, the gap between germline ends came to 8 bases. The CDR3 spans 13 residues. CDR3 nucleotide sequence: TGTGCCAGCTCACCTGCGGGTTCCGGGGAGCTGTTTTTT. It is translated as CASSPAGSGELFF.

The chain links TRBV6-1 to TRBJ2-7, with TRBD1 matching over 7 bases. The CDR3 spans 15 residues. Germline V gives CDR1 MNHNS, CDR2 SASEGT. The trim removed 10 bases at V and 2 bases at J, leaving 14 bases unmatched. Written as DNA, the CDR3 is TGTGCCACTAACCCCCGGTGGGACAGAGCCTACGAGCAGTACTTC. Its translation: CATNPRWDRAYEQYF.

This clone was detected only once. This chain connects TRBV5-8 to TRBJ2-7, with 8 bases lining up with TRBD2. Germline V gene sequence: CDR1 SGHTS, CDR2 YDEGEE. The CDR3 consists of 15 residues. Trimming cost V 4 bases and J 3 bases; bases outside gene matches: 9. CDR3 residues: CASSLVGSGVYEQYF. DNA for the CDR3: TGTGCCAGCAGCCTCGTTGGTAGCGGGGTCTACGAGCAGTACTTC.

This clone was recorded once. CDR3 DNA sequence: TGTGCCAGCAGCCCAACGCAGCACCTGATCTGGGACAGGGGAAGGGCCCAGCATTTT. This gives the protein CASSPTQHLIWDRGRAQHF. This sequence joins TRBV7-8 and TRBJ1-5; 10 nucleotides line up with TRBD1. The CDR3 is 19 amino acids. The V and J ends lost 5 bases and 11 bases, in that order; junction bases with no gene match: 24. CDR1 and CDR2 from the germline V gene are SGHVS and FQNEAQ. The entire variable domain, with the rest obtained from reference TRBV7-8 and TRBJ1-5, is as follows: GAGVSQSPRYKVAKRGQDVALRCDPISGHVSLFWYQQALGQGPEFLTYFQNEAQLDKSGLPSDRFFAERPEGSVSTLKIQRTQQEDSAVYLCASSPTQHLIWDRGRAQHFGDGTRLSIL.

The rearrangement joins TRBV28 to TRBJ1-6; weak D call: TRBD1 (6 bases). V was clipped by 2 bases and J by 7 bases, with 12 bases between them. The CDR3 length is 15 residues. The germline CDR1 and CDR2 sequences are MDHEN and SYDVKM. The CDR3 nucleotides read TGTGCCAGCAGTTTAGGCGGGGGCCTAAATTCACCCCTCCACTTT. This sequence encodes CASSLGGGLNSPLHF.

The V and J genes are TRBV30 and TRBJ1-2; D is undetermined. The CDR3 contains 13 residues. Trimming took 2 bases from V and 5 from J, leaving 12 bases between them. The germline V gene encodes CDR1 GTSNPN and CDR2 SVGIG (reference sequence). In DNA form, the CDR3 reads TGTGCCTGGAGTTTTTCGAAGAGTTATGGCTACACCTTC. It encodes CAWSFSKSYGYTF.

The chain combines TRBV14 with TRBJ1-4; D is unresolved. The CDR3 runs to 16 residues. CDR1 is SGHDN and CDR2 is FVKESK in the germline V gene. V gave up 4 bases and J gave up 7 bases, with 19 bases separating them. The CDR3 spells CASSLRHGRIAEKLFF. DNA of the CDR3: TGTGCCAGCAGCCTTCGCCACGGCAGGATCGCTGAAAAACTGTTTTTT.

The chain employs TRBV18 and TRBJ2-3, with D tentatively TRBD2 (6 bases). This CDR3 spans 14 amino acids. CDR1 and CDR2 from the germline V gene are KGHSH and LQKENI. Trimming took off 3 bases at V and 2 bases at J, with 9 bases between the two ends. The CDR3 loop reads CASSPDYLTDTQYF. CDR3 coding DNA: TGTGCCAGCTCACCGGACTACCTCACAGATACGCAGTATTTT.

The chain employs TRBV4-1 and TRBJ1-1, with TRBD1 matching over 9 bases. The CDR3 is 15 residues long. Germline trimming cut 3 bases from V and 4 bases from J; bases unmatched to any gene: 6. Germline V gene sequence: CDR1 MGHRA, CDR2 YSYEKL. CDR3 in amino acids: CASSHLTGGRTEAFF. CDR3 coding DNA: TGCGCCAGCAGCCACCTGACAGGGGGTCGCACTGAAGCTTTCTTT.

This chain uses TRBV28 with TRBJ1-1; 8 bases line up with TRBD1. The germline CDR1 and CDR2 sequences are MDHEN and SYDVKM. This CDR3 is built from 15 residues. Trimming cost V 4 bases and J 1 base; bases outside gene matches: 5. CDR3 sequence: CASSSHGQGNTEAFF. The CDR3 nucleotides read TGTGCCAGCAGTTCCCACGGACAGGGGAACACTGAAGCTTTCTTT.

This sequence joins TRBV19 and TRBJ2-3; the D is unclear. This CDR3 comprises 13 residues. Trimming shortened V by 3 bases and J by 5 bases, and 9 bases separated the two germline ends. The germline V gene encodes CDR1 LNHDA and CDR2 SQIVND (reference sequence). CDR3 amino acids: CASSMEYGDTQYF. As DNA, the CDR3 is TGTGCCAGTAGTATGGAGTACGGAGATACGCAGTATTTT.